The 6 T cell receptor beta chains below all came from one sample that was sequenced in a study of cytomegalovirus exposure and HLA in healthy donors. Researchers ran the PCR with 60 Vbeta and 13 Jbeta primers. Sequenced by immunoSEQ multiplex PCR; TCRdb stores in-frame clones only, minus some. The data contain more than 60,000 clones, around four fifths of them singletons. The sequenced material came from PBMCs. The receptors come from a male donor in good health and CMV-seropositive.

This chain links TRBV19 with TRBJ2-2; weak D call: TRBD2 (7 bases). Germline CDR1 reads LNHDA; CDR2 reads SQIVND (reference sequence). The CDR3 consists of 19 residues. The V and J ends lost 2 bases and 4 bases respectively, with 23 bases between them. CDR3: CASSIRGLNGGAPTGELFF. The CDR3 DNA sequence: TGTGCCAGTAGTATAAGGGGACTGAATGGGGGGGCCCCCACCGGGGAGCTGTTTTTT.

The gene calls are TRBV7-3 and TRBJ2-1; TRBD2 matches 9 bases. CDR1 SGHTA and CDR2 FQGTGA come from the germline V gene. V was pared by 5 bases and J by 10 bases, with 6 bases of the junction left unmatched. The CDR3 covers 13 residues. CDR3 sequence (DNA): TGTGCCAGCAGCCAAAGCGGGGGGCAAGAGCAGTTCTTC. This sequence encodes CASSQSGGQEQFF. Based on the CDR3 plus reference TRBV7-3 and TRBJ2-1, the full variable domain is GAGVSQTPSNKVTEKGKYVELRCDPISGHTALYWYRQSLGQGPEFLIYFQGTGAADDSGLPNDRFFAVRPEGSVSTLKIQRTERGDSAVYLCASSQSGGQEQFFGPGTRLTVL.

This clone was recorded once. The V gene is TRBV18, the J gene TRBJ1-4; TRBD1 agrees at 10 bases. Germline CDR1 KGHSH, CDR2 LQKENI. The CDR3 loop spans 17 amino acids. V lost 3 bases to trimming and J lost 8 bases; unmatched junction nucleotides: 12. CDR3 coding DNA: TGTGCCAGCTCACCTGGGACAGGGGTCGGCGGGAACGAAAAACTGTTTTTT. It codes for CASSPGTGVGGNEKLFF.

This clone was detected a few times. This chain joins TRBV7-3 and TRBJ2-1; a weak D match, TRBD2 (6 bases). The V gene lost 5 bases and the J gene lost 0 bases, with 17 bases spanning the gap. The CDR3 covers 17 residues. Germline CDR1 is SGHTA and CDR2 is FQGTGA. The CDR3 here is CASSPGGAGSSYNEQFF. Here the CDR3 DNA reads TGTGCCAGCAGCCCTGGTGGGGCGGGGAGCTCCTACAATGAGCAGTTCTTC. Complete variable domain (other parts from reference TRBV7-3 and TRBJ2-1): GAGVSQTPSNKVTEKGKYVELRCDPISGHTALYWYRQSLGQGPEFLIYFQGTGAADDSGLPNDRFFAVRPEGSVSTLKIQRTERGDSAVYLCASSPGGAGSSYNEQFFGPGTRLTVL.

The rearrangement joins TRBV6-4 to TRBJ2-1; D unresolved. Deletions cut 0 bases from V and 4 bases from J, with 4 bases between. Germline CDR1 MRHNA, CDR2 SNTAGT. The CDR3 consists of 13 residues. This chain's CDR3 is CASSDSPYNEQFF. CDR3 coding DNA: TGTGCCAGCAGTGACTCCCCGTACAATGAGCAGTTCTTC.

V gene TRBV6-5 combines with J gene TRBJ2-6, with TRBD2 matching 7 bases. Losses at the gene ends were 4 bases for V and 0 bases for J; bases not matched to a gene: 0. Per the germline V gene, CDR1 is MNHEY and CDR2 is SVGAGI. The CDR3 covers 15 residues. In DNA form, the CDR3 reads TGTGCCAGCAGTTGGGGGGGCTCTGGGGCCAACGTCCTGACTTTC. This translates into CASSWGGSGANVLTF.